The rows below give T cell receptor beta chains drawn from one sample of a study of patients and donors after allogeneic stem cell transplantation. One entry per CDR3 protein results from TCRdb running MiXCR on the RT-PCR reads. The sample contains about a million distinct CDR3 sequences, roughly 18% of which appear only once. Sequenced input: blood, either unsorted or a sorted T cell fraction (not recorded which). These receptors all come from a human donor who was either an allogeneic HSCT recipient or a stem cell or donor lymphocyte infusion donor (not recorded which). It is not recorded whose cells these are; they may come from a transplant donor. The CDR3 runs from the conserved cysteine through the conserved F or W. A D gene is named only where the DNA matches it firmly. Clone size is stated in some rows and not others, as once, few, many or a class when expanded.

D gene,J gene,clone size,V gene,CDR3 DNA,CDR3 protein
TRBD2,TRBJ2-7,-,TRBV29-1,TGCAGCGTTGGGGCGGGGGTGCCCTACGAGCAGTACTTC,CSVGAGVPYEQYF
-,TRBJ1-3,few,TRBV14,TGTGCCAGCAGCTTTCGGGTATCATCCCCTGGAAACACCATATATTTT,CASSFRVSSPGNTIYF
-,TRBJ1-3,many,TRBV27,TGTGCCACTATACCAGGAGGCGGTTTCACCATATATTTT,CATIPGGGFTIYF
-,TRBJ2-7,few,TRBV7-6,TGTGCCGACTCCTTCAAATGGGCGAAAAGCTACGAGCAGTACTTC,CADSFKWAKSYEQYF
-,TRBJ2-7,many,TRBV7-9,TGTGCCAGCAGCCGGGCCGGCGCGTACGAGCAGTACTTC,CASSRAGAYEQYF
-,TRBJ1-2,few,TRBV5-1,TGCGCCAGCAGCTTGGGAGGGGCCGTACACTATGGCTACACCTTC,CASSLGGAVHYGYTF
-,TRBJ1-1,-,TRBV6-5,TGTGCCAGCAGTTACTCGGCCTGGGCCACTGAAGCTTTCTTT,CASSYSAWATEAFF
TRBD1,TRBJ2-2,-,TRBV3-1,TGTGCCAGCAGCCAGGCGAGGGGGCACGGGGAGCTGTTTTTT,CASSQARGHGELFF
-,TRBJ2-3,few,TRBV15,TGTGCCACCAGCAGAGATCAAGGCCACACAGATACGCAGTATTTT,CATSRDQGHTDTQYF
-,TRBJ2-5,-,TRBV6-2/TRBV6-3,TGTGCCAGCATTCCTACAGGGTACCAAGAGACCCAGTACTTC,CASIPTGYQETQYF
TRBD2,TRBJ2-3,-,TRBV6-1,TGTGCCAGCAGGCGGACTAGCGGGAGGGATACAGATACGCAGTATTTT,CASRRTSGRDTDTQYF
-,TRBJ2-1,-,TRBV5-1,TGCGCCAGCAGCCTGAGGACCTTCAATGAGCAGTTCTTC,CASSLRTFNEQFF
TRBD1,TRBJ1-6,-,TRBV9,TGTGCCAGCAGCGTAGCCGTGACAGGGGGTTCACCCCTCCACTTT,CASSVAVTGGSPLHF
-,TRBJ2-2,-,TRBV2,TGTGCCAGCAGTGATTCCCGGAGCAGTTTAACCGGGGAGCTGTTTTTT,CASSDSRSSLTGELFF